This T cell receptor beta chain was observed in a study of cytomegalovirus exposure and HLA in healthy donors. Study-level findings and limits: Earlier analysis found most TCR beta V segments productive about 87% or about 30% of the time. Most TCR sequences were uncommon, yet certain public TCRs appeared in many donors. A missense variant in DCLRE1C was later tied to TCR beta V- and J-gene trimming.

This clone was observed once. Its target is not known. Both 60 Vbeta primers and 13 Jbeta primers went into the PCR. Repertoires were generated with immunoSEQ multiplex PCR, while TCRdb's copy carries only in-frame clones and drops some. This sample yields more than 95,000 clones, of which 65% to 80% are seen a single time; approximately 13% belongs to the top ten. The V and J ends lost 1 base and 11 bases respectively, with 8 bases between them. Germline V lookup: CDR1 SGHAT, CDR2 FQNNGV. The CDR3 covers 11 residues. This chain links TRBV11-2 with TRBJ1-1; D ambiguous. Sequences were obtained from PBMCs. The clonotype originates from an older woman in good health and CMV-seropositive. In DNA form, the CDR3 reads TGTGCCAGCAGCTTAGGCGTACGTGCTTTCTTT. Amino acid sequence: CASSLGVRAFF.